This TCR beta chain derives from a study of early T cells in non-severe SARS-CoV-2 infection. The CDR3 extends over 16 amino acids. CDR1 is MNHEY, CDR2 SMNVEV, per germline (reference sequence). The V segment lost 7 bases and the J segment 9 bases; nucleotides outside the gene matches: 18. This clonotype has only a few counts. TCRdb reprocessed the 5' RACE reads with MiXCR, giving one entry per CDR3 protein. The sample holds roughly 50,000 distinct CDR3 sequences, around 8% seen once. Here the sequenced sample was whole blood, taken at baseline. This chain joins TRBV27 and TRBJ2-1, with 7 bases lining up with TRBD2. The source of this sequence is an adult who was a healthcare worker with PCR-confirmed SARS-CoV-2 infection or an uninfected control (not recorded which). DNA for the CDR3: TGTGCCAGCACTACCCCCCGGGACTACATACGTAGTGAGCAGTTCTTC. Translated, it gives CASTTPRDYIRSEQFF.